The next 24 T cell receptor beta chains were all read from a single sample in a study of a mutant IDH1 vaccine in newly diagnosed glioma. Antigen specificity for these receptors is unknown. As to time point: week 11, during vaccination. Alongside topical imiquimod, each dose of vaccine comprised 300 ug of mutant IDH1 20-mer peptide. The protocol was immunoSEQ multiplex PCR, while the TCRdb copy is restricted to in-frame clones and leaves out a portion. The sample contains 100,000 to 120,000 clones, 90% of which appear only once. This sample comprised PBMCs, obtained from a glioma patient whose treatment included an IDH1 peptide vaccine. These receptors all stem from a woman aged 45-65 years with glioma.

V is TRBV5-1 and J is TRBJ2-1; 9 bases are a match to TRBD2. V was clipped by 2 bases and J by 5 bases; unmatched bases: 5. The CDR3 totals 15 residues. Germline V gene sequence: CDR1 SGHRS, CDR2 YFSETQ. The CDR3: CASSFAGGPNNEQFF. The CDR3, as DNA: TGCGCCAGCAGCTTTGCGGGAGGGCCAAACAATGAGCAGTTCTTC.

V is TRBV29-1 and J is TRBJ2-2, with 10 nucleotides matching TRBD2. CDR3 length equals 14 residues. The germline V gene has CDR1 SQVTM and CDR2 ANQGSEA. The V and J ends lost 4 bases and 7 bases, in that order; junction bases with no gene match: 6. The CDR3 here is CSVASGRAGGELFF. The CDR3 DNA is TGCAGCGTTGCGAGCGGGAGGGCCGGCGGGGAGCTGTTTTTT.

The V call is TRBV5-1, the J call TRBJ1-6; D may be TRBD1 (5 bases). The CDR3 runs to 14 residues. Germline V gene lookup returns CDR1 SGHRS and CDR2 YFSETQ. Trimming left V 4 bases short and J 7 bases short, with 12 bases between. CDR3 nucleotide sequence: TGCGCCAGCAGCGATGTCGCAGGGAATTCACCCCTCCACTTT. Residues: CASSDVAGNSPLHF.

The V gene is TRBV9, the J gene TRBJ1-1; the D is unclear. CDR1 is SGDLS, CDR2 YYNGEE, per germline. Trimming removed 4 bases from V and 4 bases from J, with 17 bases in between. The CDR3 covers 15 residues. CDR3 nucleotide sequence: TGTGCCAGCAGCTCCGGGGAGATTCTGGGCACTGAAGCTTTCTTT. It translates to CASSSGEILGTEAFF.

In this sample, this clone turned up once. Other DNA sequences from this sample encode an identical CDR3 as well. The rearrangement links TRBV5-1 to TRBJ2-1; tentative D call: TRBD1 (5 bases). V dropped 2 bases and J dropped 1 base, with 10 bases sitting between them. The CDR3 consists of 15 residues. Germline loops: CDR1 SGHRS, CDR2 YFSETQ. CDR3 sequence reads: CASSLVPGSYNEQFF. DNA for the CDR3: TGCGCCAGCAGCTTAGTTCCAGGGTCCTACAATGAGCAGTTCTTC.

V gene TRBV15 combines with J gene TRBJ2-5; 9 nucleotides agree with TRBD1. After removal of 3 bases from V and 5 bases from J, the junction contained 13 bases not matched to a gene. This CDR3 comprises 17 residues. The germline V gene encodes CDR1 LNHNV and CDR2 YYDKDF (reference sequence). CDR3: CATSRTRPGQGGETQYF. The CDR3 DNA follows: TGTGCCACCAGCAGGACAAGACCGGGACAGGGTGGGGAGACCCAGTACTTC. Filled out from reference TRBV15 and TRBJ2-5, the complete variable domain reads DAMVIQNPRYQVTQFGKPVTLSCSQTLNHNVMYWYQQKSSQAPKLLFHYYDKDFNNEADTPDNFQSRRPNTSFCFLDIRSPGLGDTAMYLCATSRTRPGQGGETQYFGPGTRLLVL.

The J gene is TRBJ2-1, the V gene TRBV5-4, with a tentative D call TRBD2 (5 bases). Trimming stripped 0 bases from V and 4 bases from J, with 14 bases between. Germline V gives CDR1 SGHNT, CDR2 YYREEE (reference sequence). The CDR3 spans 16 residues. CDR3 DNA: TGTGCCAGCAGCTTGGGGGGAGCTAGGATTTACAATGAGCAGTTCTTC. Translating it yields CASSLGGARIYNEQFF.

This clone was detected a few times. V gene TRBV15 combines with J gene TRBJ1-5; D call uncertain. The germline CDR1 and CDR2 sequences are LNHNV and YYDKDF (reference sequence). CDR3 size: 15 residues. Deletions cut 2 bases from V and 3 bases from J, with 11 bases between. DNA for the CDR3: TGTGCCACCAGCAGAAGCCGACTGCACAATCAGCCCCAGCATTTT. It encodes CATSRSRLHNQPQHF.

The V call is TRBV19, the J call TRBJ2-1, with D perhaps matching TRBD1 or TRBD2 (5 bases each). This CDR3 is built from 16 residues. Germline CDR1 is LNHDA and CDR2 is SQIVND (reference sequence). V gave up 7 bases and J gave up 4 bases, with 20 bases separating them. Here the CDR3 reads CASTPSLGEGYNEQFF. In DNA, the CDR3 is TGTGCCAGTACCCCCTCTTTGGGAGAGGGGTACAATGAGCAGTTCTTC.

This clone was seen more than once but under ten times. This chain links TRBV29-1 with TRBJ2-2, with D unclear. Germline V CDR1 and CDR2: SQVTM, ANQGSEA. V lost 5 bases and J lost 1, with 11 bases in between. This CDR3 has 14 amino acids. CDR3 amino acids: CSVLFTLNTGELFF. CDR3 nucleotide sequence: TGCAGCGTTCTATTCACCTTGAACACCGGGGAGCTGTTTTTT.

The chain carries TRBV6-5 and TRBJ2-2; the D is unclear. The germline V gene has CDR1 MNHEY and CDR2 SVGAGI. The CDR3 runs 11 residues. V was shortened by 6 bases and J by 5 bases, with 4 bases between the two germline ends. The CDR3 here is CASRRTGELFF. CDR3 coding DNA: TGTGCCAGCAGGAGAACCGGGGAGCTGTTTTTT.

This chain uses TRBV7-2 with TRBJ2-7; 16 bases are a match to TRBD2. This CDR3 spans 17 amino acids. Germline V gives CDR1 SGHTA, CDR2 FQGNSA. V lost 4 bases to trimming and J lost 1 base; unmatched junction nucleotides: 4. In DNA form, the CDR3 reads TGTGCCAGCAGCTCCGGGACTAGCGGGAGGGTTTCCTACGAGCAGTACTTC. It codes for CASSSGTSGRVSYEQYF.

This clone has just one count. The CDR3 nucleotides are TGTGCCAGCTCCCGGGCAGGGGAGATCTACGAGCAGTACTTC. Translated, it gives CASSRAGEIYEQYF. The chain carries TRBV27 and TRBJ2-7; possibly TRBD1 for D (6 bases). V lost 8 bases, J lost 3 bases, and 17 bases lay in between. This CDR3 contains 14 residues. Germline CDR1 and CDR2: MNHEY and SMNVEV (reference sequence).

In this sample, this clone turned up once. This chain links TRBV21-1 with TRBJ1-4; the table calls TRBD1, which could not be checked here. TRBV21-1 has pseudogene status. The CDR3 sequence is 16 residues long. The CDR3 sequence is CASSKAGRGLGEKLFF. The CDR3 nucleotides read TGTGCCAGCAGCAAAGCAGGAAGGGGGCTGGGTGAAAAACTGTTTTTT.

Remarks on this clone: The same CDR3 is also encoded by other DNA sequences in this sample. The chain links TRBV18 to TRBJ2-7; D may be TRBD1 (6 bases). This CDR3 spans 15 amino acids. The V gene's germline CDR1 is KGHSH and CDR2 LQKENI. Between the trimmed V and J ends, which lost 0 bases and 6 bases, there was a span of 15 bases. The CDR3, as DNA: TGTGCCAGCTCACCACCCGGCCAGGGGCTGGGCGAGCAGTACTTC. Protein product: CASSPPGQGLGEQYF. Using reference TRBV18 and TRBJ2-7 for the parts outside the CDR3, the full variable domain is NAGVMQNPRHLVRRRGQEARLRCSPMKGHSHVYWYRQLPEEGLKFMVYLQKENIIDESGMPKERFSAEFPKEGPSILRIQQVVRGDSAAYFCASSPPGQGLGEQYFGPGTRLTVT.

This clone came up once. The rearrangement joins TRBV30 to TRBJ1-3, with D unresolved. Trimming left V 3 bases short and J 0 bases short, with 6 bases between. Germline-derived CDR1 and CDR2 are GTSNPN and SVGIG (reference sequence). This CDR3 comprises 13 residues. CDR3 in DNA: TGTGCCTGGAGCCTATACTCTGGAAACACCATATATTTT. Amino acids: CAWSLYSGNTIYF.

The CDR3 DNA sequence: TGTGCCAGCAGTGAGGGACTAGCGGGAGAGTACGAGCAGTACTTC. Protein: CASSEGLAGEYEQYF. The rearrangement joins TRBV6-1 to TRBJ2-7, with 14 bases identical to TRBD2. This CDR3 comprises 15 residues. Germline V gene lookup returns CDR1 MNHNS and CDR2 SASEGT. The V and J ends lost 3 bases and 4 bases, in that order; junction bases with no gene match: 2.

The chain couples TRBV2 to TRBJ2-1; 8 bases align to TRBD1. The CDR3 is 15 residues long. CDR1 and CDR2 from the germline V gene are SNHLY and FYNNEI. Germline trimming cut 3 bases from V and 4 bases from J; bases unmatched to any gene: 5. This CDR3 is CASSESTGEYNEQFF. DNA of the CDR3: TGTGCCAGCAGTGAGTCGACAGGGGAGTACAATGAGCAGTTCTTC.

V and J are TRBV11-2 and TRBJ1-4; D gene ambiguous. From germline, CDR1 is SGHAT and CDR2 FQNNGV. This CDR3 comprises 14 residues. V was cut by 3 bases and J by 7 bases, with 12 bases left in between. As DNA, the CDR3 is TGTGCCAGCAGCTTTCGTGTGAACGGTGAAAAACTGTTTTTT. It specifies CASSFRVNGEKLFF.

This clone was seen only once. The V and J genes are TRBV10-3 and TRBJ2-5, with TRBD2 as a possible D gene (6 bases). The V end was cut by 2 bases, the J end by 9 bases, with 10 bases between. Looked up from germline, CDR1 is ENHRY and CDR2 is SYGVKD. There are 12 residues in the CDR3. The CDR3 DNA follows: TGTGCCATCAGTGAGCCGGGGGAGGCCCAGTACTTC. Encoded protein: CAISEPGEAQYF.

The CDR3 DNA sequence: TGTGCCAGCAGAGGAGGGTTTGATCAGCCCCAGCATTTT. Residues: CASRGGFDQPQHF. This chain connects TRBV6-5 to TRBJ1-5, with D uncertain. V gave up 6 bases and J gave up 5 bases, with 11 bases separating them. The length of the CDR3 is 13 residues. Germline CDR1 reads MNHEY; CDR2 reads SVGAGI.

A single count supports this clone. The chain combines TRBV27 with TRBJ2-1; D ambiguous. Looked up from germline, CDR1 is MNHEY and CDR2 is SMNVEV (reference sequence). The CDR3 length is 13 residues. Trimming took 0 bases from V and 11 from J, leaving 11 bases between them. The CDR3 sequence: CASSLSPSRKQFF. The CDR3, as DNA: TGTGCCAGCAGTTTATCCCCCTCGCGGAAGCAGTTCTTC.

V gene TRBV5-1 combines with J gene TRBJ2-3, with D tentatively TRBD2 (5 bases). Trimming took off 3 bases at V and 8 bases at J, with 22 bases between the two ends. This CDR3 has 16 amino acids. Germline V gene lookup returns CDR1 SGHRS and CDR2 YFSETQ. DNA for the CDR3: TGCGCCAGCAGCTGGGCCCAAGCGGCCGCTGCAGCTACGCAGTATTTT. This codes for CASSWAQAAAAATQYF.

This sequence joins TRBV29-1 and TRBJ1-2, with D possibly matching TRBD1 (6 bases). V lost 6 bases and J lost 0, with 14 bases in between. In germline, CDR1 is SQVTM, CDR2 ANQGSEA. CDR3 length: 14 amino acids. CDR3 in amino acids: CSVAPGTSNYGYTF. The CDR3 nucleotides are TGCAGCGTAGCCCCCGGGACATCTAACTATGGCTACACCTTC.